The 19 T cell receptor beta chains below were found in one sample sequenced in a study of Graves' ophthalmopathy and Graves' hyperthyroidism. The TCR beta CDR3 regions underwent amplification from RNA transcripts. The first round was an RT-PCR with HTBI primers, and the second round was a multiplex PCR. TCRdb redid the calling of the multiplex PCR reads with MiXCR, one entry per CDR3 protein. The table lists 200,000 to 250,000 distinct CDR3 sequences, around 42% of them singletons. Input material: peripheral blood. The receptors derive from an adult man with Graves' ophthalmopathy.

As regards this clonotype: At one boundary the junction diverges from the germline segment, which might be a read error. The chain links TRBV7-3 to TRBJ2-5; 11 nucleotides line up with TRBD2. Germline-derived CDR1 and CDR2 are SGHTA and FQGTGA. CDR3 length: 16 residues. The CDR3 nucleotides are TGTTCCAGCAGCTTAGGGGCTAGCGGGGGGCAAGAGACCCAGTACTTC. Translation gives CSSSLGASGGQETQYF.

This clonotype occurred a few times. The rearrangement links TRBV12-3 or TRBV12-4 to TRBJ1-2; 8 nucleotides line up with TRBD1. Trimming took 6 bases from V and 8 from J; bases not matched to a gene: 14. The CDR3 contains 15 residues. The CDR3 nucleotides are TGTGCCAGCAGCCCGACAAGGGGACAGGCCCTGGGCTACACCTTC. Protein sequence: CASSPTRGQALGYTF.

The CDR3 region has the DNA TGTGCCAGCAGCTCGCTTACAGGAAACACCATATATTTT. Translated: CASSSLTGNTIYF. The chain is built from TRBV7-9 and TRBJ1-3; D not certain. Germline assignment: CDR1 SEHNR and CDR2 FQNEAQ (reference sequence). The germline V and J ends were trimmed by 4 bases and 4 bases, with 8 bases remaining between them. The CDR3 is made up of 13 amino acids.

This clonotype was counted a single time. V gene TRBV12-3 or TRBV12-4 combines with J gene TRBJ2-2, with no clear D. CDR3 length: 15 residues. The V end lost 4 bases, the J end lost 6 bases, and 15 bases lay between the germline ends. The CDR3 protein is CASSYSRTPPGELFF. The DNA for the CDR3 is TGTGCCAGCAGTTACTCGCGAACTCCCCCCGGGGAGCTGTTTTTT.

This clonotype was seen just once. This chain links TRBV7-2 with TRBJ2-1; the D gene could be TRBD1 or TRBD2 (5 bases each). V was pared by 4 bases and J by 5 bases, with 15 bases between. From germline, CDR1 is SGHTA and CDR2 FQGNSA. The CDR3 runs to 15 residues. CDR3 sequence: CASSSYGDLNNEQFF. The CDR3 region has the DNA TGTGCCAGCAGCTCCTACGGGGACCTTAACAATGAGCAGTTCTTC.

The chain recombines TRBV6-5 with TRBJ1-2; D uncertain. Germline V gene lookup returns CDR1 MNHEY and CDR2 SVGAGI. This CDR3 region has 13 residues. V dropped 5 bases and J dropped 8 bases, with 15 bases sitting between them. CDR3 bases: TGTGCCAGCAGTGTGATGGCCCTCTGGGGCTACACCTTC. Encoded protein: CASSVMALWGYTF.

V and J are TRBV5-4 and TRBJ2-5; TRBD2 agrees at 9 bases. Looked up from germline, CDR1 is SGHNT and CDR2 is YYREEE (reference sequence). This CDR3 has 15 residues. Trimming removed 1 base from V and 2 bases from J; junction bases left unmatched: 3. CDR3 residues: CASSLYSGGQETQYF. The CDR3 DNA is TGTGCCAGCAGCTTGTATAGCGGGGGACAAGAGACCCAGTACTTC.

V is TRBV5-1 and J is TRBJ2-2, with 7 nucleotides matching TRBD1. The germline CDR1 and CDR2 sequences are SGHRS and YFSETQ. This CDR3 has 15 residues. The V gene end was trimmed by 0 bases and the J gene end by 5 bases; junction bases not matched to a gene: 4. CDR3 sequence: CASSLEGARTGELFF. CDR3 sequence (DNA): TGCGCCAGCAGCTTGGAGGGGGCTAGGACCGGGGAGCTGTTTTTT.

The V gene is TRBV2, the J gene TRBJ2-2, with a possible D match to TRBD1 (6 bases). The germline V and J ends were trimmed by 4 bases and 9 bases, with 12 bases remaining between them. From germline, CDR1 is SNHLY and CDR2 FYNNEI. The CDR3 is 13 residues long. The DNA for the CDR3 is TGTGCCAGCAGTGCCGTCCGGGACAGGGAGCTGTTTTTT. Its translation: CASSAVRDRELFF.

This chain connects TRBV10-3 to TRBJ1-4; D uncertain. The V and J ends lost 4 bases and 0 bases respectively, with 9 bases between them. CDR3 length: 15 amino acids. Germline V gene sequence: CDR1 ENHRY, CDR2 SYGVKD. CDR3 nucleotides: TGTGCCATCAGTGCTGCGGGGTCAACTAATGAAAAACTGTTTTTT. It encodes CAISAAGSTNEKLFF.

This clonotype was observed at least ten times. The rearrangement links TRBV10-2 to TRBJ2-7; either TRBD1 or TRBD2 may supply D (6 bases each). With 10 bases removed from V and 1 base from J, the gap between germline ends came to 17 bases. Germline loops: CDR1 WSHSY, CDR2 SAAADI. The CDR3 sequence is 14 residues long. DNA for the CDR3: TGCGCCACCCGGCGGGACACCTCATCCTACGAGCAGTACTTC. As protein: CATRRDTSSYEQYF.

V and J are TRBV2 and TRBJ2-7; possibly TRBD2 for D (6 bases). Germline assignment: CDR1 SNHLY and CDR2 FYNNEI. The CDR3 has 13 residues. V was cut by 6 bases and J by 7 bases, with 16 bases left in between. CDR3 in amino acids: CASSRGAAGEQYF. CDR3 bases: TGTGCCAGCAGCCGCGGGGCCGCCGGGGAGCAGTACTTC.

The rearrangement uses TRBV10-3 and TRBJ2-2; TRBD1 matches at 8 bases. J gave up 5 bases and V 10 bases, and 9 bases lay outside the gene matches. The CDR3 has 14 residues. Germline CDR1 ENHRY, CDR2 SYGVKD. The CDR3 region is CATVDRVWTGELFF. CDR3 nucleotides: TGTGCCACCGTGGACAGGGTTTGGACCGGGGAGCTGTTTTTT.

This clonotype was detected a few times. V and J are TRBV20-1 and TRBJ1-3; D remains ambiguous. V gave up 1 base and J gave up 4 bases, with 11 bases separating them. The CDR3 sequence is 14 residues long. Germline V gene lookup returns CDR1 DFQATT and CDR2 SNEGSKA (reference sequence). DNA for the CDR3: TGCAGTGCTAGAGTTGAGGCGAGGGGAAACACCATATATTTT. Residues: CSARVEARGNTIYF.

The rearrangement joins TRBV6-5 to TRBJ1-1; 7 positions agree with TRBD1. The CDR3 totals 14 residues. Trimming cost V 6 bases and J 1 base; bases outside gene matches: 5. CDR1 is MNHEY, CDR2 SVGAGI, per germline. Here the CDR3 DNA reads TGTGCCAGCAGAGGGACAGTCTCGAACACTGAAGCTTTCTTT. Translation gives CASRGTVSNTEAFF.

The V and J genes are TRBV2 and TRBJ2-7; D is tentatively TRBD1 or TRBD2 (6 bases each). V was pared by 6 bases and J by 1 base, with 16 bases between. The CDR3 is 15 amino acids. Germline-derived CDR1 and CDR2 are SNHLY and FYNNEI. The chain's CDR3 is CASSSVGGPSYEQYF. DNA for the CDR3: TGTGCCAGCAGCTCCGTGGGGGGCCCTTCCTACGAGCAGTACTTC.

J is TRBJ2-7 and V is TRBV19; D may be TRBD1 or TRBD2 (5 bases each). The CDR3 contains 15 residues. V lost 3 bases, J lost 1 base, and 13 bases lay in between. Looked up from germline, CDR1 is LNHDA and CDR2 is SQIVND (reference sequence). CDR3 protein: CASSIKGAGSYEQYF. The CDR3 DNA is TGTGCCAGTAGTATTAAGGGAGCAGGGTCCTACGAGCAGTACTTC.

The genes are TRBV25-1 and TRBJ2-7; tentatively, D is TRBD2 (7 bases). The V end lost 4 bases, the J end lost 7 bases, and 11 bases lay between the germline ends. The CDR3 is 12 residues long. CDR1 is MGHDK, CDR2 SYGVNS, per germline. In DNA form, the CDR3 reads TGTGCCAGCAGTGGGGGGGGCGATGAGCAGTACTTC. Amino acids: CASSGGGDEQYF.

The sample holds a few counts of this clonotype. Here the CDR3 reads CASSPPSGSGTGELFF. The DNA of the CDR3 is TGTGCCAGCAGCCCCCCTAGCGGGAGTGGGACCGGGGAGCTGTTTTTT. This rearrangement joins TRBV7-3 to TRBJ2-2; 10 bases map to TRBD2. CDR1 and CDR2 (germline): SGHTA, FQGTGA. This CDR3 has 16 amino acids. V trimming: 5 bases; J trimming: 5 bases; junction bases outside the gene matches: 8.